A selection of T cell receptor beta chains follows, all from one sample in a study of blood T cell repertoires in COVID-19. Libraries were prepared by immunoSEQ multiplex PCR; TCRdb keeps only in-frame clonotypes and omits some of them. Of around 230,000 clones listed, about nine tenths are singletons. Material for sequencing was peripheral blood. These receptors were taken from a man aged 25 to 40 who had recovered from COVID-19. Both conserved end residues are part of each CDR3. D genes are given only for firm matches. Some rows have no size entry. The others give once, few or many, or a class for an expanded clone.

d_gene: -
v_gene: TRBV5-4
j_gene: TRBJ1-1
abundance: once
CDR3nt: TGTGCCAGCAGCTTGCCTGACACTGAAGCTTTCTTT
CDR3aa: CASSLPDTEAFF

d_gene: TRBD1
v_gene: TRBV11-2
j_gene: TRBJ1-5
abundance: -
CDR3nt: TGTGCCAGCAGTCAGCGACCAGGGACAGGGCCATATAGCAATCAGCCCCAGCATTTT
CDR3aa: CASSQRPGTGPYSNQPQHF

d_gene: TRBD1
v_gene: TRBV19
j_gene: TRBJ2-5
abundance: -
CDR3nt: TGTGCCAGTAAGACGGGACAGGGATTCGAGACCCAGTACTTC
CDR3aa: CASKTGQGFETQYF

d_gene: -
v_gene: TRBV5-6
j_gene: TRBJ1-4
abundance: -
CDR3nt: TGTGCCAGCAGCGGCCGGGACACCCATACTAATGAAAAACTGTTTTTT
CDR3aa: CASSGRDTHTNEKLFF

d_gene: -
v_gene: TRBV4-1
j_gene: TRBJ1-1
abundance: -
CDR3nt: TGCGCCAGCAGCCCGACAGTACTGAACACTGAAGCTTTCTTT
CDR3aa: CASSPTVLNTEAFF

d_gene: -
v_gene: TRBV11-3
j_gene: TRBJ1-1
abundance: -
CDR3nt: TGTGCCAGCAGCAGTCAGGGTTGGGGCACTGAAGCTTTCTTT
CDR3aa: CASSSQGWGTEAFF

d_gene: TRBD1
v_gene: TRBV19
j_gene: TRBJ2-5
abundance: -
CDR3nt: TGTGCCAGTAAACATAGGGGGCGAGGGGAGACCCAGTACTTC
CDR3aa: CASKHRGRGETQYF

d_gene: -
v_gene: TRBV28
j_gene: TRBJ1-2
abundance: -
CDR3nt: TGTGCCAGCTCTTATTCGGGGTATCGAGGCTACACCTTC
CDR3aa: CASSYSGYRGYTF

d_gene: TRBD1
v_gene: TRBV11-2
j_gene: TRBJ2-4
abundance: -
CDR3nt: TGTGCCAGCAGCTTAGGGACAGGTCTAAACATTCAGTACTTC
CDR3aa: CASSLGTGLNIQYF

d_gene: -
v_gene: TRBV9
j_gene: TRBJ2-3
abundance: -
CDR3nt: TGTGCCAGTGATCAGTTTAGCACAGATACGCAGTATTTT
CDR3aa: CASDQFSTDTQYF

d_gene: -
v_gene: TRBV28
j_gene: TRBJ1-1
abundance: -
CDR3nt: TGTGCCAGCAGTTTTCGGGGGGTCACTGAAGCTTTCTTT
CDR3aa: CASSFRGVTEAFF

d_gene: -
v_gene: TRBV5-6
j_gene: TRBJ2-2
abundance: -
CDR3nt: TGTGCCAGCAGCTTGGCCGGGGTGAACACCGGGGAGCTGTTTTTT
CDR3aa: CASSLAGVNTGELFF

d_gene: -
v_gene: TRBV19
j_gene: TRBJ2-5
abundance: -
CDR3nt: TGTGCCAGTAGTATAGGGACTAGGGGGCAAGAGACCCAGTACTTC
CDR3aa: CASSIGTRGQETQYF

d_gene: -
v_gene: TRBV10-2
j_gene: TRBJ1-2
abundance: few
CDR3nt: TGCGCCAGCAGTGAGTCTAACTTCGCCCGAGCCTATGGCTACACCTTC
CDR3aa: CASSESNFARAYGYTF

d_gene: -
v_gene: TRBV6-5
j_gene: TRBJ2-1
abundance: -
CDR3nt: TGTGCCAGCAGTTACTCATTTGAGAAAACCTACAATGAGCAGTTCTTC
CDR3aa: CASSYSFEKTYNEQFF

d_gene: -
v_gene: TRBV3-1/TRBV3-2
j_gene: TRBJ2-7
abundance: -
CDR3nt: TGTGCCAGCAGCCAAGGTGGCAGGGCCTACGAGCAGTACTTC
CDR3aa: CASSQGGRAYEQYF

d_gene: TRBD2
v_gene: TRBV29-1
j_gene: TRBJ2-1
abundance: -
CDR3nt: TGCAGCGTAATGCGGGGGGTCAACAATGAGCAGTTCTTC
CDR3aa: CSVMRGVNNEQFF

d_gene: -
v_gene: TRBV6-1
j_gene: TRBJ1-2
abundance: -
CDR3nt: TGTGCCAGCAGTGAAGGGGGGGGCGGGGACTATGGCTACACCTTC
CDR3aa: CASSEGGGGDYGYTF